A selection of T cell receptor beta chains follows, all from one sample in a study of vaccination and CD4 T cells after COVID-19. The antigens of these receptors remain unknown. TCRdb re-called the PCR reads through MiXCR, storing one row per CDR3 protein. Among around 18,000 distinct CDR3 sequences listed, over 50% were seen once. The starting material was CD4+ T cells from blood, cultured in vitro, obtained about 7 months after SARS-CoV-2 vaccination. The receptors derive from a human donor who had recovered from COVID-19. Each CDR3 is given with its conserved first and last residue. The order of the fields is J gene, D gene, clone size, V gene, CDR3 DNA, CDR3 protein. The D gene is left open where the match is weak. Rows give clone size only sometimes, using once, few, many, or a class for an expanded clone.

J: TRBJ2-1
D: TRBD2
size: .
V: TRBV12-3/TRBV12-4
DNA: TGTGCCAGCAGTTCTGGGTCGACTAGCGGGGGGTACAATGAGCAGTTCTTC
CDR3: CASSSGSTSGGYNEQFF

J: TRBJ2-3
D: .
size: medium-sized
V: TRBV12-3/TRBV12-4
DNA: TGTGCCAGCAGTTTAGGATCTAGCACAGATACGCAGTATTTT
CDR3: CASSLGSSTDTQYF

J: TRBJ2-2
D: TRBD1
size: .
V: TRBV20-1
DNA: TGCAGTGCTGGACAGGGTAGAGGGCTGTTTTTT
CDR3: CSAGQGRGLFF

J: TRBJ2-5
D: TRBD2
size: .
V: TRBV7-2
DNA: TGTGCCAGCAGCTTTACTAGCGGGGGGTTCACCCCGCAGTACTTC
CDR3: CASSFTSGGFTPQYF

J: TRBJ2-2
D: TRBD2
size: .
V: TRBV7-3
DNA: TGTGCCAGCAGCTCGTTAGCGGGGGGGGCCGGGGAGCTGTTTTTT
CDR3: CASSSLAGGAGELFF

J: TRBJ2-7
D: TRBD1
size: .
V: TRBV19
DNA: TGTGCCAGTAGCCTCCGGGACAGGGAGCACGAGCAGTACTTC
CDR3: CASSLRDREHEQYF

J: TRBJ1-2
D: .
size: .
V: TRBV30
DNA: TGTGCCTGGAGTCCCACAGGGATAAACTATGGCTACACCTTC
CDR3: CAWSPTGINYGYTF

J: TRBJ2-7
D: .
size: .
V: TRBV7-2
DNA: TGTGCCAGCAGCCAATATGACCTAGGGCACGAGCAGTACTTC
CDR3: CASSQYDLGHEQYF

J: TRBJ1-1
D: .
size: few
V: TRBV4-1
DNA: TGCGCCAGCAGCCACAGTGGGGAACTGAACACTGAAGCTTTCTTT
CDR3: CASSHSGELNTEAFF

J: TRBJ2-3
D: .
size: .
V: TRBV12-3/TRBV12-4
DNA: TGTGCCAGCAGTTTAGCGGGAGGCACAGATACGCAGTATTTT
CDR3: CASSLAGGTDTQYF

J: TRBJ2-5
D: .
size: .
V: TRBV2
DNA: TGTGCCAGCAACTACTACAGGGCTCAAGAGACCCAGTACTTC
CDR3: CASNYYRAQETQYF

J: TRBJ2-5
D: TRBD2
size: .
V: TRBV24-1
DNA: TGTGCCACCGGCGGACTAGCGGGAGTTTTCGAGACCCAGTACTTC
CDR3: CATGGLAGVFETQYF

J: TRBJ2-5
D: TRBD2
size: .
V: TRBV7-9
DNA: TGTGCCAGCAGCCCGGGGACTCGCGGGGGGGAGAGGGAGACCCAGTACTTC
CDR3: CASSPGTRGGERETQYF

J: TRBJ1-5
D: .
size: few
V: TRBV20-1
DNA: TGCAGTGCTAGACGACAGCTACTCGAGCCCCAGCATTTT
CDR3: CSARRQLLEPQHF

J: TRBJ1-2
D: TRBD1
size: .
V: TRBV7-3
DNA: TGTGCCAGCAGTTCTGGGACAGACTATGGCTACACCTTC
CDR3: CASSSGTDYGYTF

J: TRBJ1-1
D: .
size: .
V: TRBV7-9
DNA: TGTGCCAGCAGCTTAATCGGGGGTTTTCACACTGAAGCTTTCTTT
CDR3: CASSLIGGFHTEAFF

J: TRBJ1-2
D: TRBD1
size: .
V: TRBV20-1
DNA: TGCAGTGCCCCGAGCGGGACAGTCTTCTATGGCTACACCTTC
CDR3: CSAPSGTVFYGYTF

J: TRBJ2-5
D: .
size: few
V: TRBV20-1
DNA: TGCAGTGCTAGGGGGGCTCAAGAGACCCAGTACTTC
CDR3: CSARGAQETQYF

J: TRBJ1-1
D: TRBD1
size: .
V: TRBV11-3
DNA: TGTGCCAGCAGCATACAGGGGGCGGACACTGAAGCTTTCTTT
CDR3: CASSIQGADTEAFF

J: TRBJ1-1
D: .
size: .
V: TRBV11-3
DNA: TGTGCCAGCAGGGCTTGGGGGCGTAACACTGAAGCTTTCTTT
CDR3: CASRAWGRNTEAFF

J: TRBJ1-3
D: TRBD1
size: few
V: TRBV19
DNA: TGTGCCAGTAGTCTACAGGGGCTTGGGAACACCATATATTTT
CDR3: CASSLQGLGNTIYF

J: TRBJ1-2
D: TRBD1
size: .
V: TRBV5-8
DNA: TGTGCCAGCAGCCGACAGGGCTTTTGGTATGGCTACACCTTC
CDR3: CASSRQGFWYGYTF

J: TRBJ2-5
D: .
size: medium-sized
V: TRBV7-3
DNA: TGTGCCAGCAGCCCCACAGGGCTGCAAGAGACCCAGTACTTC
CDR3: CASSPTGLQETQYF

J: TRBJ2-3
D: .
size: .
V: TRBV6-1
DNA: TGTGCCAGCAGTCATACAGGCCTAACAGATACGCAGTATTTT
CDR3: CASSHTGLTDTQYF

J: TRBJ1-2
D: .
size: .
V: TRBV19
DNA: TGTGCCAGTAGCAGGGTACGCTATGGCTACACCTTC
CDR3: CASSRVRYGYTF

J: TRBJ2-1
D: .
size: once
V: TRBV6-2/TRBV6-3
DNA: TGTGCCAGCAGTTCCTACCGAATCGAAACCATCGATGAGCAGTTCTTC
CDR3: CASSSYRIETIDEQFF

J: TRBJ1-6
D: .
size: .
V: TRBV19
DNA: TGTGCCAGTAGCACGAGGAGCTCCTATAATTCACCCCTCCACTTT
CDR3: CASSTRSSYNSPLHF

J: TRBJ1-6
D: .
size: .
V: TRBV7-6
DNA: TGTGCCAGCAGCCGGGTGGTCCAGGGCTTGGGTAATTCACCCCTCCACTTT
CDR3: CASSRVVQGLGNSPLHF

J: TRBJ2-1
D: TRBD2
size: .
V: TRBV20-1
DNA: TGCAGTGGTCTAGCGGGAGTGTCAAATGAGCAGTTCTTC
CDR3: CSGLAGVSNEQFF

J: TRBJ1-2
D: .
size: .
V: TRBV6-5
DNA: TGTGCCAGCAGTTACTGGGGCGAGTATGGCTACACCTTC
CDR3: CASSYWGEYGYTF

J: TRBJ2-7
D: TRBD1
size: few
V: TRBV7-9
DNA: TGTGCCAGCAGCTTAGATGGACAGGGTTTCGACGAGCAGTACTTC
CDR3: CASSLDGQGFDEQYF

J: TRBJ2-5
D: TRBD1
size: .
V: TRBV2
DNA: TGTGCCAGCAGCCTCGGACAGGGCCAAGAGACCCAGTACTTC
CDR3: CASSLGQGQETQYF

J: TRBJ2-5
D: .
size: .
V: TRBV10-3
DNA: TGTGCCATCAGTTCGGGGATGGAGACCCAGTACTTT
CDR3: CAISSGMETQYF

J: TRBJ2-3
D: .
size: few
V: TRBV7-7
DNA: TGTGCTAGCAGCCTCCTCCAGGGCACAGATACGCAGTATTTT
CDR3: CASSLLQGTDTQYF

J: TRBJ1-2
D: .
size: few
V: TRBV27
DNA: TGTGCCAGCAGTTTAACCCGGAGCTATGGCTACACCTTC
CDR3: CASSLTRSYGYTF

J: TRBJ2-7
D: .
size: few
V: TRBV11-2
DNA: TGTGCCAGCAGCAGGTTCGCTACCTACGAGCAGTACTTC
CDR3: CASSRFATYEQYF

J: TRBJ1-2
D: .
size: few
V: TRBV10-1
DNA: TGCGCCCATCAGGGGTCCTATGGCTACACCTTC
CDR3: CAHQGSYGYTF

J: TRBJ2-5
D: TRBD2
size: medium-sized
V: TRBV15
DNA: TGTGCCACCAGCGGGGACTATACTCAAGAGACCCAGTACTTC
CDR3: CATSGDYTQETQYF

J: TRBJ1-2
D: TRBD1
size: .
V: TRBV19
DNA: TGTGCCAGTAGTATAGTAGGACAGGGTTATGGCTACACCTTC
CDR3: CASSIVGQGYGYTF

J: TRBJ2-5
D: .
size: .
V: TRBV5-8
DNA: TGTGCCAGCAGCTTGGGGCAGGGAGCTGGCCAAGAGACCCAGTACTTC
CDR3: CASSLGQGAGQETQYF

J: TRBJ1-1
D: .
size: few
V: TRBV6-5
DNA: TGTGCCAGCAGTTCACAGGGGAACACTGAAGCTTTCTTT
CDR3: CASSSQGNTEAFF

J: TRBJ1-1
D: .
size: .
V: TRBV20-1
DNA: TGCAGTGCTAGAGATACGACCTCTTGGAGCACTGAAGCTTTCTTT
CDR3: CSARDTTSWSTEAFF

J: TRBJ1-5
D: TRBD1
size: .
V: TRBV20-1
DNA: TGCAGTGCTAGGGGGACAGGGGCATTAGTCGGACAGCCCCAGCATTTT
CDR3: CSARGTGALVGQPQHF

J: TRBJ2-5
D: TRBD2
size: medium-sized
V: TRBV19
DNA: TGTGCCAGTATGGATAGCGGGGGGGCCGCGGAGACCCAGTACTTC
CDR3: CASMDSGGAAETQYF